This T cell receptor (beta chain) appears in the sequencing data of a study of cytomegalovirus exposure and HLA in healthy donors. Trimming removed 4 bases at V and 4 bases at J, with 11 bases between. Germline V gene data show CDR1 as SGHRS and CDR2 as YFSETQ. The CDR3 length is 13 residues. The PCR employed 60 Vbeta primers together with 13 Jbeta primers. Measured with immunoSEQ multiplex PCR; TCRdb has only the in-frame clones, and not every one. Of roughly 170,000 clones listed, approximately 81% are singletons. The chain employs TRBV5-1 and TRBJ1-2; TRBD1 is a possible D gene (5 bases). Material: PBMCs. The TCR comes from a woman in her late teens or twenties in good health and CMV-seronegative. The CDR3 reads CASSRDRVYGYTF. CDR3 bases: TGCGCCAGCAGCCGTGACAGAGTCTATGGCTACACCTTC. Based on the CDR3 plus reference TRBV5-1 and TRBJ1-2, the full variable domain is KAGVTQTPRYLIKTRGQQVTLSCSPISGHRSVSWYQQTPGQGLQFLFEYFSETQRNKGNFPGRFSGRQFSNSRSEMNVSTLELGDSALYLCASSRDRVYGYTFGSGTRLTVV.